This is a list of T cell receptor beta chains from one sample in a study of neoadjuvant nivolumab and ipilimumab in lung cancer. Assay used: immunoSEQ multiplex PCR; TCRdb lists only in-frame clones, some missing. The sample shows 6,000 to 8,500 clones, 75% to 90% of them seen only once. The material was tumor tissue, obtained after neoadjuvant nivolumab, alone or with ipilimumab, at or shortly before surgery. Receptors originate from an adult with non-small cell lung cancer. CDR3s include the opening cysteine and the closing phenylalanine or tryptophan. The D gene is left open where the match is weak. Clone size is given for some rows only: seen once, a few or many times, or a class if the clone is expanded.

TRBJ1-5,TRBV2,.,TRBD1,CASRGTGANQPQHF,TGTGCCAGCAGGGGGACAGGGGCTAATCAGCCCCAGCATTTT
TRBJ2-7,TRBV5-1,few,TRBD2,CASSLAQRGGAHEQYF,TGCGCCAGCAGCTTGGCCCAGCGGGGGGGGGCCCACGAGCAGTACTTC
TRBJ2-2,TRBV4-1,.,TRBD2,CASSQDGVGTSNTGELFF,TGCGCCAGCAGCCAAGATGGGGTGGGGACTAGCAACACCGGGGAGCTGTTTTTT
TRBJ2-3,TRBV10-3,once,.,CAISESSGPLGDTQYF,TGTGCCATCAGTGAGTCTAGCGGACCGCTGGGGGATACGCAGTATTTT
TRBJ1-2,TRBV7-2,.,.,CASSLVGRTGPYGYTF,TGTGCCAGCAGCTTAGTTGGCCGAACAGGACCATATGGCTACACCTTC
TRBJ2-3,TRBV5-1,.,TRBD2,CASSWLGTSGATDTQYF,TGCGCCAGCAGTTGGTTGGGGACTAGCGGAGCCACAGATACGCAGTATTTT
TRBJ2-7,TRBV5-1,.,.,CASSWDGTYEQYF,TGCGCCAGCAGCTGGGACGGAACCTACGAGCAGTACTTC
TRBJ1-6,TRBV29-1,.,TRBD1,CSVGLGTDNSPLHF,TGCAGCGTTGGACTCGGGACAGATAATTCACCCCTCCACTTT
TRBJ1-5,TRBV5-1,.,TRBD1,CASSVDRDHQPQHF,TGCGCCAGCAGCGTTGACAGGGACCATCAGCCCCAGCATTTT
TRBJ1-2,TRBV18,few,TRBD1,CASSPTGQVIGGYTF,TGTGCCAGCTCACCCACGGGACAGGTTATCGGTGGCTACACCTTC
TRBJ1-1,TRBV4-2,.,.,CASSHIRDTFMNTEAFF,TGTGCCAGCAGCCACATCCGGGACACCTTCATGAACACTGAAGCTTTCTTT
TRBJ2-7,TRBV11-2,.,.,CASSSQGPYYF,TGTGCCAGCAGCTCACAGGGTCCCTACTACTTC
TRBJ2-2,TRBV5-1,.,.,CASSLEWGNTGELFF,TGCGCCAGCAGCTTGGAGTGGGGGAACACCGGGGAGCTGTTTTTT
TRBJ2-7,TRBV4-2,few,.,CASSPSLTYEQYF,TGTGCCAGCAGCCCCAGTCTTACCTACGAGCAGTACTTC
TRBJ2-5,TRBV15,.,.,CATSRDQLGETQYF,TGTGCCACCAGCAGAGATCAACTAGGCGAGACCCAGTACTTC
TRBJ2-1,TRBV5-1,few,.,CASSLGDRGSRNEQFF,TGCGCCAGCAGCTTGGGGGATCGGGGATCTAGGAATGAGCAGTTCTTC
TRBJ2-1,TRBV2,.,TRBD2,CASKLAGGYNEQFF,TGTGCCAGCAAACTAGCGGGGGGATACAATGAGCAGTTCTTC
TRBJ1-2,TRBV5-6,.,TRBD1,CASSLAGTGGTTGYTF,TGTGCCAGCAGCTTGGCAGGAACAGGGGGCACTACTGGCTACACCTTC
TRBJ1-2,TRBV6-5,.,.,CASSYSRGPPTF,TGTGCCAGCAGTTACTCGAGGGGACCCCCCACCTTC
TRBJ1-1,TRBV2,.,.,CASSEQVNTEAFF,TGTGCCAGCAGTGAACAGGTGAACACTGAAGCTTTCTTT
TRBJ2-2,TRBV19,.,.,CASRKGPGGGELFF,TGTGCCAGTAGGAAGGGACCCGGCGGCGGGGAGCTGTTTTTT
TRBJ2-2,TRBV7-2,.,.,CASSSPNTGELFF,TGTGCCAGCAGCTCCCCGAACACCGGGGAGCTGTTTTTT
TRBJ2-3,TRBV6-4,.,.,CASSDSAYNTQYF,TGTGCCAGCAGTGACTCCGCTTACAATACGCAGTATTTT
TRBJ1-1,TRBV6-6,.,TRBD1,CASRGQGQNTEAFF,TGTGCCAGCAGAGGACAGGGGCAGAACACTGAAGCTTTCTTT
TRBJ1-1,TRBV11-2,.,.,CASRYRTEAFF,TGTGCCAGCAGATATAGAACTGAAGCTTTCTTT
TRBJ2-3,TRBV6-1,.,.,CASNRDLTSTDTQYF,TGTGCCAGCAATCGGGACCTAACTAGCACAGATACGCAGTATTTT
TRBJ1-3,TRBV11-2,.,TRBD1,CASSLTGVRGNTIYF,TGTGCCAGCAGCCTCACAGGGGTTCGGGGAAACACCATATATTTT
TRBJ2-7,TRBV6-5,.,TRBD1,CASSSGGQGAHEQYF,TGTGCCAGCAGTTCCGGGGGACAGGGGGCCCACGAGCAGTACTTC
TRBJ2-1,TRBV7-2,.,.,CASSLGEGGYNEQFF,TGTGCCAGCAGCTTAGGGGAGGGGGGTTACAATGAGCAGTTCTTC
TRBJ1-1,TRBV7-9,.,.,CASSLGSVNTEAFF,TGTGCCAGCAGCTTAGGAAGCGTGAACACTGAAGCTTTCTTT
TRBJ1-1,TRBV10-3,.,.,CATQGTANTEAFF,TGTGCCACGCAGGGGACCGCTAACACTGAAGCTTTCTTT
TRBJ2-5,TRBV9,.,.,CASSVEASEGPETQYF,TGTGCCAGCAGCGTAGAAGCGTCTGAGGGACCAGAGACCCAGTACTTC
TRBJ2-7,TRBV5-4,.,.,CASSLEPGEWEQYF,TGTGCCAGCAGCCTGGAGCCAGGGGAGTGGGAGCAGTACTTC
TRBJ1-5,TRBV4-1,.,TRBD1,CASSLGTGTNQPQHF,TGCGCCAGCAGCCTTGGGACAGGGACTAATCAGCCCCAGCATTTT
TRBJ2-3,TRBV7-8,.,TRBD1,CASRTGTEISAQYF,TGTGCCAGCAGGACCGGGACAGAAATTTCAGCGCAGTATTTT
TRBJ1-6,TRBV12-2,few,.,CASRHPLMGYSPLHF,TGTGCAAGTCGCCACCCTTTGATGGGGTACTCACCCCTCCACTTT
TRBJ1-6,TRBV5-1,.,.,CASSLERLNSPLHF,TGCGCCAGCAGCTTGGAACGCCTGAATTCACCCCTCCACTTT
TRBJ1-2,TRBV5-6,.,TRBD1,CASSFRTGGLANYGYTF,TGTGCCAGCAGCTTCCGGACAGGGGGCTTAGCTAACTATGGCTACACCTTC